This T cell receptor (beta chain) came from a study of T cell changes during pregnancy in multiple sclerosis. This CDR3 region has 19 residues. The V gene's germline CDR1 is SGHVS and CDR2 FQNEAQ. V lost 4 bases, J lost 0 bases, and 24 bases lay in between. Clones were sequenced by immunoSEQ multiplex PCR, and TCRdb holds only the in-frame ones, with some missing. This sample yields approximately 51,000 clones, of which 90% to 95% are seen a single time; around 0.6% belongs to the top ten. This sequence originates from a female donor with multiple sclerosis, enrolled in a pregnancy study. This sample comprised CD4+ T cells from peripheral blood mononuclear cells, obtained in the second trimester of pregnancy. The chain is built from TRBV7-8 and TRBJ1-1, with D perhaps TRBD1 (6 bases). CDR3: CASSSDSRQVFFMNTEAFF. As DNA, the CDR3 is TGTGCCAGCAGCTCCGATAGCCGACAGGTTTTTTTCATGAACACTGAAGCTTTCTTT.